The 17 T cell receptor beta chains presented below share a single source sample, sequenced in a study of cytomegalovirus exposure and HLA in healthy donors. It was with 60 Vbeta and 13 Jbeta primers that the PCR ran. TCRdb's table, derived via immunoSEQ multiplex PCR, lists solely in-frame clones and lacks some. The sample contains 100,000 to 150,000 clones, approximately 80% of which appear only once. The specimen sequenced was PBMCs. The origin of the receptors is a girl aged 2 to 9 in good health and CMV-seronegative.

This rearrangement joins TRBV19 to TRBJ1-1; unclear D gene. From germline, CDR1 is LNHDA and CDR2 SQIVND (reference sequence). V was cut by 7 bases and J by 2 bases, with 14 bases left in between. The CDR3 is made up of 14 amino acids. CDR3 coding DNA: TGTGCCAGTAATAGAGGAGGGCTCAACACTGAAGCTTTCTTT. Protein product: CASNRGGLNTEAFF.

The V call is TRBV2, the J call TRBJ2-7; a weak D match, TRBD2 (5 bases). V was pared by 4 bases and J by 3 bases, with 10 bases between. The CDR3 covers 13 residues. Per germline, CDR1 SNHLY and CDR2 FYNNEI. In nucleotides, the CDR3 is TGTGCCAGCAGTGGCGAGGGAAACTACGAGCAGTACTTC. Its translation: CASSGEGNYEQYF.

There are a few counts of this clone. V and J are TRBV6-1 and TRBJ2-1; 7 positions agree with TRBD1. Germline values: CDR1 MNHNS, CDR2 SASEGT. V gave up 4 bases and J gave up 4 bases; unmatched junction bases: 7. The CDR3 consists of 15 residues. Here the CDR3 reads CASSGSGTEYNEQFF. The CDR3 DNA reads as TGTGCCAGCAGTGGATCCGGGACAGAGTACAATGAGCAGTTCTTC.

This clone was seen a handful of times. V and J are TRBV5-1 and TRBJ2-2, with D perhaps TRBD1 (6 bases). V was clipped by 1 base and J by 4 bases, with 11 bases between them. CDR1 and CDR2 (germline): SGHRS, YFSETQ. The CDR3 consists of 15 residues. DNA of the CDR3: TGCGCCAGCAGCTTGCAGACAGGAAGCACCGGGGAGCTGTTTTTT. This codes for CASSLQTGSTGELFF.

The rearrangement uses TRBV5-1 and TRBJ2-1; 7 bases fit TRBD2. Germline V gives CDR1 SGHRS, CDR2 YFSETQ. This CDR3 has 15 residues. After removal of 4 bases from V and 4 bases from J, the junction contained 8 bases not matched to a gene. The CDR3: CASSPSSGYYNEQFF. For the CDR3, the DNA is TGCGCCAGCAGCCCAAGTAGCGGGTATTACAATGAGCAGTTCTTC.

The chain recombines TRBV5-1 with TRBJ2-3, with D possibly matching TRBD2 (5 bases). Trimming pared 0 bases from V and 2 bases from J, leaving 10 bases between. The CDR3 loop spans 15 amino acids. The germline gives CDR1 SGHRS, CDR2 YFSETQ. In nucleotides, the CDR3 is TGCGCCAGCAGCTTGGGAGGGAGCTACACAGATACGCAGTATTTT. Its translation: CASSLGGSYTDTQYF. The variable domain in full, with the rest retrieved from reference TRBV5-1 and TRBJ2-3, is KAGVTQTPRYLIKTRGQQVTLSCSPISGHRSVSWYQQTPGQGLQFLFEYFSETQRNKGNFPGRFSGRQFSNSRSEMNVSTLELGDSALYLCASSLGGSYTDTQYFGPGTRLTVL.

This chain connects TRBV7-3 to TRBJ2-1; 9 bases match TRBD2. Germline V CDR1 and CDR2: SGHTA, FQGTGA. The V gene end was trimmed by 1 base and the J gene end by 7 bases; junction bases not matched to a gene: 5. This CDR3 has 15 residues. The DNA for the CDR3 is TGTGCCAGCAGCTTAAGCGGGGGGGCAGGAAATGAGCAGTTCTTC. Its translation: CASSLSGGAGNEQFF.

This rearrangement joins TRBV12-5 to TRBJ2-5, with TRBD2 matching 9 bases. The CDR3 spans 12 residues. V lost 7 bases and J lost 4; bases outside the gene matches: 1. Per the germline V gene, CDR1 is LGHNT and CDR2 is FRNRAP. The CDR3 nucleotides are TGTGCTAGTGCTAGCGGGATAGAGACCCAGTACTTC. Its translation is CASASGIETQYF.

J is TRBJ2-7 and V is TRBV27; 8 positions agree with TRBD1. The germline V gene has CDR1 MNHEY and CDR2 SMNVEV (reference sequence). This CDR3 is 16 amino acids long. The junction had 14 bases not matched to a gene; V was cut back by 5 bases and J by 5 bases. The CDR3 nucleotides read TGTGCCAGCAGTAGCCGGAGGGGCCAGGGGGCGCACGAGCAGTACTTC. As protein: CASSSRRGQGAHEQYF.

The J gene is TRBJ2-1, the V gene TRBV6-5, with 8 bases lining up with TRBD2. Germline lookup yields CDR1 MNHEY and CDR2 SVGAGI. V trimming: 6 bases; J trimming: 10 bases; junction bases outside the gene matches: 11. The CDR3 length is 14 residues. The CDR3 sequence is CASSTGTSALEQFF. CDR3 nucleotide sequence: TGTGCCAGCAGCACCGGGACTAGTGCGTTGGAGCAGTTCTTC.

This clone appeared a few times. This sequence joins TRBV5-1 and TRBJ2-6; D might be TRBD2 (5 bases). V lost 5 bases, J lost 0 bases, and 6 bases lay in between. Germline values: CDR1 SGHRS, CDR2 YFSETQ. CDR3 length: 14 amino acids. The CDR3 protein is CASRLDSGANVLTF. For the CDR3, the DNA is TGCGCCAGCAGACTAGACTCTGGGGCCAACGTCCTGACTTTC.

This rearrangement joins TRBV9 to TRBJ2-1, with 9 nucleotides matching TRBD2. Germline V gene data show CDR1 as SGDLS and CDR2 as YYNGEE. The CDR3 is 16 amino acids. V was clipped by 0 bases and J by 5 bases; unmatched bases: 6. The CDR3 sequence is CASSVAGSGSNNEQFF. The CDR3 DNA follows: TGTGCCAGCAGCGTAGCTGGTAGCGGGAGCAACAATGAGCAGTTCTTC.

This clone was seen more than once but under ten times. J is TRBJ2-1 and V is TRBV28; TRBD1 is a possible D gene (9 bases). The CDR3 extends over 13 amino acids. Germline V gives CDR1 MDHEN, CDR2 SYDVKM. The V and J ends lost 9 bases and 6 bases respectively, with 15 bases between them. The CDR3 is CASGTGTSNEQFF. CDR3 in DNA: TGTGCCAGTGGGACAGGGACTAGCAATGAGCAGTTCTTC.

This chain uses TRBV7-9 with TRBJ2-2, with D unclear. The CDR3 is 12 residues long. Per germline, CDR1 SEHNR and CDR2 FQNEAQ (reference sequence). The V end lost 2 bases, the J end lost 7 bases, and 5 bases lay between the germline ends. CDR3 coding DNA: TGTGCCAGCAGCTTATTCGTCGGGGAGCTGTTTTTT. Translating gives CASSLFVGELFF. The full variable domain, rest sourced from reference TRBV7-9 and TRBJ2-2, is DTGVSQNPRHKITKRGQNVTFRCDPISEHNRLYWYRQTLGQGPEFLTYFQNEAQLEKSRLLSDRFSAERPKGSFSTLEIQRTEQGDSAMYLCASSLFVGELFFGEGSRLTVL.

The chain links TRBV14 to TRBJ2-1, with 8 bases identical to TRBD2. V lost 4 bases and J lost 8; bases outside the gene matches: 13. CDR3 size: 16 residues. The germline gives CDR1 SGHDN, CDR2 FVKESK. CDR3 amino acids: CASSRTTSEDSYEQFF. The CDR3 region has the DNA TGTGCCAGCAGCCGGACGACTAGCGAGGATTCATATGAGCAGTTCTTC. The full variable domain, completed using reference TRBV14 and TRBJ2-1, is EAGVTQFPSHSVIEKGQTVTLRCDPISGHDNLYWYRRVMGKEIKFLLHFVKESKQDESGMPNNRFLAERTGGTYSTLKVQPAELEDSGVYFCASSRTTSEDSYEQFFGPGTRLTVL.

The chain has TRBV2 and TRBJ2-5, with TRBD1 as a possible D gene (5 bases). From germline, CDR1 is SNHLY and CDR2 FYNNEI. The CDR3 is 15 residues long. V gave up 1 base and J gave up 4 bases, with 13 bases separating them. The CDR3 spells CASSEGPPRVETQYF. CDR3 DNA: TGTGCCAGCAGTGAAGGGCCCCCCAGGGTAGAGACCCAGTACTTC.

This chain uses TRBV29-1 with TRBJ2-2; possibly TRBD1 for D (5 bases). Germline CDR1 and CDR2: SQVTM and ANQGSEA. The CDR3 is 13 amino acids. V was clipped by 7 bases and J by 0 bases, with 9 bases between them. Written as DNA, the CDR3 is TGCAGCGGACAGCCCCCGAACACCGGGGAGCTGTTTTTT. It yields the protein CSGQPPNTGELFF.